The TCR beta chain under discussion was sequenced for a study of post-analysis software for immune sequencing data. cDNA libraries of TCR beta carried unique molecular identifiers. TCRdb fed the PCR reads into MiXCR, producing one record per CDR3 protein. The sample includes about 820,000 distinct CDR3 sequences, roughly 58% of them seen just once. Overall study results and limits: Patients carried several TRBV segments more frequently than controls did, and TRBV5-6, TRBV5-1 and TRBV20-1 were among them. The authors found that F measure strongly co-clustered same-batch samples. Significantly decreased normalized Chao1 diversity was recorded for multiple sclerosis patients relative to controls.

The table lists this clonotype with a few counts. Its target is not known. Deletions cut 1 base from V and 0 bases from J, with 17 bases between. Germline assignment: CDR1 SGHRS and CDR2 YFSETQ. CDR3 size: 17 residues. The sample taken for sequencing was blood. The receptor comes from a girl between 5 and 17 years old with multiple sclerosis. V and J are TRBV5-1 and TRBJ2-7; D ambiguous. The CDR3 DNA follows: TGCGCCAGCAGCTTGCGAGATCCCATCTCCATCTCCTACGAGCAGTACTTC. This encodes CASSLRDPISISYEQYF.